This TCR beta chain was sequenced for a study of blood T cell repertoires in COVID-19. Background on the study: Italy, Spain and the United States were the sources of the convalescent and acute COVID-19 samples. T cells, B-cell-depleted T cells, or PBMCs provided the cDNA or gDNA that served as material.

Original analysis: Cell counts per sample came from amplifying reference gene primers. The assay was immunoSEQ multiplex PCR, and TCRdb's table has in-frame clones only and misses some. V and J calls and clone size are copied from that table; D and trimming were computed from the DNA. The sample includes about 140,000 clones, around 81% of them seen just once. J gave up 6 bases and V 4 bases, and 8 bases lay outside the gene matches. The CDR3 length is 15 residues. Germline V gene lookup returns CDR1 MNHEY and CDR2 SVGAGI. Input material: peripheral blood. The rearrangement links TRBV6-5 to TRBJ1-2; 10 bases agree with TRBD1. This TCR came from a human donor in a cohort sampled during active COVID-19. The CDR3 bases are TGTGCCAGCAGTTTCACCGGGACAGGGGATCATGGCTACACCTTC. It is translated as CASSFTGTGDHGYTF.